This passage covers 22 T cell receptor beta chains from one sample sequenced in a study of cytomegalovirus exposure and HLA in healthy donors. The PCR had 60 Vbeta and 13 Jbeta primers. The table came from immunoSEQ multiplex PCR; TCRdb's copy has only in-frame clones and leaves some out. The profile covers roughly 99,000 clones, with more than 75% appearing a single time and less than 3.5% taken by the ten largest. The sample was PBMCs. These receptors came from a man younger than 45 in good health and CMV-seropositive.

This chain joins TRBV7-6 and TRBJ2-5; D remains unclear. V lost 1 base and J lost 1, with 10 bases in between. This CDR3 spans 15 amino acids. CDR1 is SGHVS and CDR2 is FNYEAQ in the germline V gene. CDR3 in DNA: TGTGCCAGCAGCTTAGAGCTCTCCACCCAAGAGACCCAGTACTTC. Amino acids: CASSLELSTQETQYF.

This chain joins TRBV5-1 and TRBJ2-3; 7 bases match TRBD2. V lost 0 bases to trimming and J lost 5 bases; unmatched junction nucleotides: 9. This CDR3 has 16 amino acids. Germline V gene data show CDR1 as SGHRS and CDR2 as YFSETQ. CDR3 residues: CASSLGLASEVDTQYF. CDR3 nucleotides: TGCGCCAGCAGCTTGGGACTAGCATCCGAGGTAGATACGCAGTATTTT. The full variable domain, with the rest looked up from reference TRBV5-1 and TRBJ2-3, is KAGVTQTPRYLIKTRGQQVTLSCSPISGHRSVSWYQQTPGQGLQFLFEYFSETQRNKGNFPGRFSGRQFSNSRSEMNVSTLELGDSALYLCASSLGLASEVDTQYFGPGTRLTVL.

This clone has a handful of counts. This rearrangement joins TRBV9 to TRBJ2-5; a weak D match, TRBD1 (6 bases). Germline V gene lookup returns CDR1 SGDLS and CDR2 YYNGEE. The CDR3 loop spans 15 amino acids. V shed 2 bases and J shed 5 bases, with 16 bases lying between them. CDR3 in DNA: TGTGCCAGCAGCGTGGCAGGGGTGGGTCTGGAGACCCAGTACTTC. This encodes CASSVAGVGLETQYF.

The CDR3 spells CASSSDVTRGERSPLHF. The CDR3 DNA reads as TGTGCCAGCAGCTCCGACGTTACACGGGGGGAGAGATCACCCCTCCACTTT. This sequence joins TRBV7-8 and TRBJ1-6, with D perhaps matching TRBD1 (5 bases). V shed 4 bases and J shed 10 bases, with 23 bases lying between them. Germline V gene data show CDR1 as SGHVS and CDR2 as FQNEAQ. There are 17 residues in the CDR3.

The chain couples TRBV5-1 to TRBJ1-2; a possible D gene is TRBD1 (5 bases). V was shortened by 4 bases and J by 7 bases, with 17 bases between the two germline ends. This CDR3 has 14 residues. The germline CDR1 and CDR2 sequences are SGHRS and YFSETQ. CDR3 nucleotide sequence: TGCGCCAGCAGCCGCGGCAGGGAGGGGTTTGGCTACACCTTC. Its protein product is CASSRGREGFGYTF.

The rearrangement joins TRBV6-4 to TRBJ1-1, with D perhaps matching TRBD1 (6 bases). The CDR3 runs 15 residues. The ends were cut back, 0 bases at V and 5 bases at J, with 13 bases in the middle. The germline V gene has CDR1 MRHNA and CDR2 SNTAGT. CDR3 in DNA: TGTGCCAGCAGTGACTCGACGGCAGGGGAAACTGAAGCTTTCTTT. Protein sequence: CASSDSTAGETEAFF.

This clone has a handful of counts. This chain links TRBV5-1 with TRBJ2-5; 9 nucleotides line up with TRBD1. CDR3 length equals 15 residues. Germline trimming cut 2 bases from V and 4 bases from J; bases unmatched to any gene: 6. Germline V gene data show CDR1 as SGHRS and CDR2 as YFSETQ. The CDR3 bases are TGCGCCAGCAGCTTAACGGGACAGGGTATAGAGACCCAGTACTTC. Its protein product is CASSLTGQGIETQYF.

About this clone: Its ends do not fully match the called genes, so a read error is possible. V gene TRBV29-1 combines with J gene TRBJ2-6; maybe TRBD1 (5 bases). The CDR3 sequence is 14 residues long. Germline V gene lookup returns CDR1 SQVTM and CDR2 ANQGSEA. CDR3 nucleotide sequence: TGCAGCGCCTCAGTAGTCTCTGGGGCCAACGGCCTGACTTTC. Translated, it gives CSASVVSGANGLTF.

The chain carries TRBV19 and TRBJ2-5; 7 positions agree with TRBD2. After removal of 6 bases from V and 4 bases from J, the junction contained 11 bases not matched to a gene. Per the germline V gene, CDR1 is LNHDA and CDR2 is SQIVND (reference sequence). The CDR3 has 15 residues. The CDR3 DNA is TGTGCCAGTAGATTGGGAGGGACTGGCGGAGAGACCCAGTACTTC. It yields the protein CASRLGGTGGETQYF.

The gene calls are TRBV6-1 and TRBJ1-5, with TRBD1 identical over 7 bases. Germline CDR1 is MNHNS and CDR2 is SASEGT. This CDR3 contains 15 residues. V lost 6 bases, J lost 6 bases, and 11 bases stayed unmatched. CDR3 coding DNA: TGTGCCAGCAGCCTGGAGGGGGCGCTGGCTCAGCCCCAGCATTTT. It encodes CASSLEGALAQPQHF.

V gene TRBV9 combines with J gene TRBJ2-2, with no clear D. CDR1 SGDLS and CDR2 YYNGEE come from the germline V gene. The germline V and J ends were trimmed by 0 bases and 1 base, with 7 bases remaining between them. The CDR3 loop spans 15 amino acids. CDR3 sequence (DNA): TGTGCCAGCAGCGTAGCGGCAGGGAACACCGGGGAGCTGTTTTTT. This gives the protein CASSVAAGNTGELFF. Filled out from reference TRBV9 and TRBJ2-2, the complete variable domain reads DSGVTQTPKHLITATGQRVTLRCSPRSGDLSVYWYQQSLDQGLQFLIQYYNGEERAKGNILERFSAQQFPDLHSELNLSSLELGDSALYFCASSVAAGNTGELFFGEGSRLTVL.

J is TRBJ1-3 and V is TRBV5-1; D gene uncertain. Germline V gene data show CDR1 as SGHRS and CDR2 as YFSETQ. The V gene lost 0 bases and the J gene lost 2 bases, with 24 bases spanning the gap. CDR3 length: 20 residues. In nucleotides, the CDR3 is TGCGCCAGCAGCTTGGCTCTAGCACTAGGAGGGAGCGCTCCTGGAAACACCATATATTTT. It codes for CASSLALALGGSAPGNTIYF.

The rearrangement links TRBV28 to TRBJ1-2; D perhaps matches TRBD1 (6 bases). Germline V lookup: CDR1 MDHEN, CDR2 SYDVKM. The CDR3 runs to 16 residues. V lost 9 bases and J 7 bases, leaving 27 bases between the germline ends. The CDR3 spells CASTQDRLLIGGGYTF. The CDR3, as DNA: TGTGCCAGTACTCAAGACAGGTTATTAATTGGGGGTGGCTACACCTTC.

This chain joins TRBV5-4 and TRBJ2-7, with D maybe TRBD2 (5 bases). V was cut by 3 bases and J by 0 bases, with 16 bases left in between. The length of the CDR3 is 16 residues. Germline V CDR1 and CDR2: SGHNT, YYREEE (reference sequence). The DNA of the CDR3 is TGTGCCAGCAGCTCGACTGTACTAGGAAGCTCCTACGAGCAGTACTTC. This sequence encodes CASSSTVLGSSYEQYF.

This clone was picked up a small number of times. The genes are TRBV9 and TRBJ1-2; TRBD1 matches 7 bases. With V trimmed by 0 bases and J by 4 bases, 6 bases remained unmatched. The CDR3 is 15 residues long. Per the germline V gene, CDR1 is SGDLS and CDR2 is YYNGEE. Here the CDR3 reads CASSVEEGASYGYTF. CDR3 nucleotide sequence: TGTGCCAGCAGCGTAGAGGAGGGGGCGAGCTATGGCTACACCTTC.

V usage is TRBV7-9 and J usage is TRBJ2-3; no firm D call. Germline V gene data show CDR1 as SEHNR and CDR2 as FQNEAQ (reference sequence). V was cut by 5 bases and J by 6 bases, with 12 bases left in between. The CDR3 is 13 amino acids. The chain's CDR3 is CASSPRLVDTQYF. The CDR3, as DNA: TGTGCCAGCAGCCCGAGGCTGGTGGATACGCAGTATTTT.

This rearrangement joins TRBV5-1 to TRBJ1-1; D unresolved. CDR3 length: 15 amino acids. V lost 3 bases and J lost 8, with 20 bases in between. Germline values: CDR1 SGHRS, CDR2 YFSETQ. The CDR3 DNA sequence: TGCGCCAGCAGCTCGGCCGGGTCCCGAAACTCCGAAGCTTTCTTT. Residues: CASSSAGSRNSEAFF.

This chain links TRBV10-1 with TRBJ2-6, with D perhaps matching TRBD1 (6 bases). V gave up 3 bases and J gave up 0 bases, with 21 bases separating them. The CDR3 length is 20 residues. Looked up from germline, CDR1 is WNHNN and CDR2 is SYGVQD (reference sequence). The CDR3, as DNA: TGCGCCAGCAGTGATGCCCGTTTCGGAGCGGACAGCTCTGGGGCCAACGTCCTGACTTTC. Translated, it gives CASSDARFGADSSGANVLTF.

In the case of this clone: Its ends do not fully match the called genes, so a read error is possible. The chain is built from TRBV27 and TRBJ2-7, with TRBD1 matching over 10 bases. In germline, CDR1 is MNHEY, CDR2 SMNVEV (reference sequence). This CDR3 is built from 15 residues. This CDR3 is CASSLVGTGDYGQYF. CDR3 bases: TGTGCCAGCAGTTTAGTTGGGACAGGGGACTACGGGCAGTACTTC.

This clone was seen a handful of times. This chain connects TRBV12-5 to TRBJ1-1, with D uncertain. Looked up from germline, CDR1 is LGHNT and CDR2 is FRNRAP. With 2 bases removed from V and 11 bases from J, the gap between germline ends came to 21 bases. This CDR3 spans 15 amino acids. CDR3 DNA: TGTGCTAGTGGTTTGTTGCCATCGGGAGACTCTAGGGCTTTCTTT. Amino acid sequence: CASGLLPSGDSRAFF.

The chain combines TRBV11-2 with TRBJ1-5; TRBD1 matches 10 bases. J lost 3 bases, V lost 1 base, and 12 bases had no gene match. This CDR3 contains 19 residues. Germline loops: CDR1 SGHAT, CDR2 FQNNGV. CDR3 DNA sequence: TGTGCCAGCAGCTTAGGTGGTTGGGACAGGGGCGGAAACAATCAGCCCCAGCATTTT. Translated, it gives CASSLGGWDRGGNNQPQHF.

This clone was seen a handful of times. The CDR3 nucleotides are TGTGCCAGCACTTCCCAGGGCACCGGGGAGCTGTTTTTT. Translated, it gives CASTSQGTGELFF. This rearrangement joins TRBV5-4 to TRBJ2-2; possibly TRBD1 for D (5 bases). This CDR3 comprises 13 residues. With 6 bases removed from V and 4 bases from J, the gap between germline ends came to 10 bases. The germline V gene has CDR1 SGHNT and CDR2 YYREEE (reference sequence).